This T cell receptor (beta chain) was documented in a study of OX40 agonist ivuxolimab in advanced cancers. Notes on the study in general: At doses 0.1 to 3.0 mg/kg, CD4+ and CD8+ clones expanded. Partial responders dosed at 0.1-3.0 mg/kg displayed clonal expansion ranking among the lowest. The average count of expanded clones was higher among CD8+ T cells than among CD4+.

Looked up from germline, CDR1 is MDHEN and CDR2 is SYDVKM. The CDR3 has 15 amino acids. The V and J ends lost 5 bases and 5 bases, in that order; junction bases with no gene match: 12. A remark on this clone: The antigen is not known.

The method was immunoSEQ multiplex PCR; TCRdb's version includes in-frame clones alone and lacks a portion of them. Here the sample spans some 58,000 clones, around 88% being singletons. The clonotype originates from an adult with an advanced solid tumor such as melanoma, head and neck, liver or kidney cancer. The V and J genes are TRBV28 and TRBJ2-7; TRBD2 matches 7 bases. Sequencing was performed on CD4+ or CD8+ T cells sorted from blood, taken in a trial of the OX40 agonist ivuxolimab. CDR3 DNA sequence: TGTGCCAGCAGTCAAGCACGACTAGCCATAAACGAGCAGTACTTC. It specifies CASSQARLAINEQYF.